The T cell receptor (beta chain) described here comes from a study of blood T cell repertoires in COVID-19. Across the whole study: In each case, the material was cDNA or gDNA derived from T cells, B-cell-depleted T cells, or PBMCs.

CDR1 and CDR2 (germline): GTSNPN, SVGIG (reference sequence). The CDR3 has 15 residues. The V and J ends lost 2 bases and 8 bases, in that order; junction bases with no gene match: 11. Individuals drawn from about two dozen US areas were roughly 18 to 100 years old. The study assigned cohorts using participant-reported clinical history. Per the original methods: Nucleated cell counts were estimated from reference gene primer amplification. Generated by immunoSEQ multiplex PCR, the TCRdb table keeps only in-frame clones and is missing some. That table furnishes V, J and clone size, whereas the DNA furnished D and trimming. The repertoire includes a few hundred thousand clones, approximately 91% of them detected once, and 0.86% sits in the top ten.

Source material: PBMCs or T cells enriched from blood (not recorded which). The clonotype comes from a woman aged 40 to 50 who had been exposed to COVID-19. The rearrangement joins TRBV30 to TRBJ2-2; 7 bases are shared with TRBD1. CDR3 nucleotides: TGTGCCTGGAGTTCCGGGACAGCTAGTTTTGGGGAGCTGTTTTTT. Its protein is CAWSSGTASFGELFF.